The clone carrying this T cell receptor beta chain was seen repeatedly, ten times or more. Antigen unknown. The germline CDR1 and CDR2 sequences are SEHNR and FQNEAQ (reference sequence). The V gene lost 3 bases and the J gene lost 2 bases, with 10 bases spanning the gap. This CDR3 contains 14 residues. After 5'RACE with constant-segment primers, TCR alpha and TCR beta cDNA libraries carrying sample barcodes and UMIs were obtained. TCRdb ran MiXCR on the 5' RACE reads and lists one entry per CDR3 protein. The sample has 250,000 to 300,000 distinct CDR3 sequences, around 15% seen once. The sample originates from a study of T-cell memory formation after mild COVID-19. Study-level findings and limits: Clonal second-wave expansions that peaked on day 37 had unconfirmed SARS-CoV-2 specificity. Day 15 to 85 contractors were CD4/CD8 balanced; later expanders leaned CD4+. CD4+ contracting clones were found mainly in CM and EM, and CD8+ ones in EMRA.

Sequencing was performed on PBMCs or a T cell subset sorted from them (not recorded which). The sequence came from a man aged 18 to 29 who had mild COVID-19 (a few samples of this study predate the infection). Cell type and time point are not known. V gene TRBV7-9 combines with J gene TRBJ2-5; the D gene could be TRBD1 or TRBD2 (5 bases each). CDR3 in amino acids: CASSLGTSQETQYF. The CDR3 nucleotides are TGTGCCAGCAGCTTGGGGACGTCGCAAGAGACCCAGTACTTC.